Listed below are T cell receptor beta chains from one sample, sequenced in a study of cytomegalovirus exposure and HLA in healthy donors. Profiled with immunoSEQ multiplex PCR; TCRdb holds only in-frame clones, not every one. The profile covers 120,000 to 150,000 clones, with over 80% appearing a single time and roughly 2.9% taken by the ten largest. The source material was PBMCs. Every receptor here comes from a woman aged 25 to 45 in good health and CMV-seronegative. The CDR3 runs from the conserved cysteine through the conserved F or W. The D gene is left open where the match is weak. Size values are once, few and many counts, or a class for expanded clones, and some rows have none.

j_call clone_size d_call v_call cdr3_nt cdr3_aa
TRBJ1-2 NA NA TRBV9 TGTGCCAGCAGCGTTGGGGGGGCCAGCTATGGCTACACCTTC CASSVGGASYGYTF
TRBJ2-1 NA TRBD2 TRBV15 TGTGCCACCAGCAGACAGGGACTAGCGAGGAATGAGCAGTTCTTC CATSRQGLARNEQFF
TRBJ2-3 NA NA TRBV10-2 TGCGCCAGCAGGCCCCGGGGGAACACAGATACGCAGTATTTT CASRPRGNTDTQYF
TRBJ2-5 NA NA TRBV5-4 TGTGCCAGCAGCTTGATCGCAGGAGAGACCCAGTACTTC CASSLIAGETQYF
TRBJ2-3 few TRBD2 TRBV6-6 TGTGCCAGCAGTTACCTAGCGGACAACACAGATACGCAGTATTTT CASSYLADNTDTQYF
TRBJ2-5 once NA TRBV5-1 TGCGCCAGCAGCTTGGTCCAGGGGCGCGCGACCCAGTACTTC CASSLVQGRATQYF
TRBJ2-2 NA TRBD2 TRBV4-3 TGCGCCAGCAGCCAGGGGGGGGTGGCGGTCACCGGGGAGCTGTTTTTT CASSQGGVAVTGELFF
TRBJ2-1 NA TRBD2 TRBV6-5 TGTGCCAGCAGTTTGGGTGTTACGGAAGCGGGAGGTGAGCAGTTCTTC CASSLGVTEAGGEQFF
TRBJ1-6 NA TRBD1 TRBV7-9 TGTGCCAGCCGAATCAGGGGGAATTCACCCCTCCACTTT CASRIRGNSPLHF
TRBJ2-7 NA NA TRBV12-5 TGTGCTAGTGGTCCCCCAGCCGGGACACGACACTCCTACGAGCAGTACTTC CASGPPAGTRHSYEQYF
TRBJ2-1 NA TRBD2 TRBV7-9 TGTGCCAGCAGCACCGGACTAGCGGGGAATGAGCAGTTCTTC CASSTGLAGNEQFF
TRBJ2-7 NA TRBD2 TRBV19 TGTGCCAGTAGTACCCGACTAGCGGCAGCCGAGCAGTACTTC CASSTRLAAAEQYF
TRBJ1-3 NA TRBD1 TRBV12-5 TGTGCTAGTGGTCCCGGACAGGGGGGAAACACCATATATTTT CASGPGQGGNTIYF
TRBJ2-7 NA NA TRBV19 TGTGCCAGTAGTAGGGGAGGTGCGGCAGATATCTACGAGCAGTACTTC CASSRGGAADIYEQYF
TRBJ2-3 NA TRBD2 TRBV11-2 TGTGCCAGCAGCTTAATGATAGCGGGAACAGATACGCAGTATTTT CASSLMIAGTDTQYF
TRBJ1-1 NA NA TRBV18 TGTGCCAGCTCACCACTAAGGGGGTTGGGGGACACTGAAGCTTTCTTT CASSPLRGLGDTEAFF
TRBJ1-5 few TRBD1 TRBV30 TGTGCCTGGAGTGCCCCGCGGACAGGGTTCGATCAGCCCCAGCATTTT CAWSAPRTGFDQPQHF
TRBJ2-3 NA NA TRBV5-1 TGCGCCAGCAGCTTGGTCGGGACACGGAATTCCGGGGATACGCAGTATTTT CASSLVGTRNSGDTQYF
TRBJ2-7 NA TRBD2 TRBV19 TGTGCCACCGCGGGGACTAGGGGATTGGAGCAGTACTTC CATAGTRGLEQYF
TRBJ2-3 NA NA TRBV5-1 TGCGCCAGCAGCTTGGTAGGGGAGGAAGATACGCAGTATTTT CASSLVGEEDTQYF
TRBJ2-3 NA TRBD2 TRBV6-1 TGTGCCAGCAGTGACCCCCTAGCGGGCAGGACAGATACGCAGTATTTT CASSDPLAGRTDTQYF
TRBJ2-3 NA NA TRBV7-3 TGTGCCAGCAGCCCCGTCGGAGGGGATCTTGTGCAGTATTTT CASSPVGGDLVQYF
TRBJ2-5 NA NA TRBV20-1 TGCAGTGCGAGCGGTGAGACCCAGTACTTC CSASGETQYF
TRBJ2-1 NA TRBD1 TRBV18 TGTGCCAGCTCACGAACAGGGGGCCGTAACAATGAGCAGTTCTTC CASSRTGGRNNEQFF
TRBJ1-5 NA NA TRBV10-1 TGCGCCAGCAGTGGACAGGTCAATCAGCCCCAGCATTTT CASSGQVNQPQHF
TRBJ1-4 NA NA TRBV6-6 TGTGCCAGCAGTTATATGAGATACGAAAAACTGTTTTTT CASSYMRYEKLFF
TRBJ2-7 NA NA TRBV7-9 TGTGCCAGCAGCTCGTACGGCTACGAGCAGTACTTC CASSSYGYEQYF
TRBJ1-2 NA NA TRBV4-3 TGCGCCAGCAGCCAAGACCAGGGTACCCTAACGACCTTC CASSQDQGTLTTF
TRBJ1-2 NA NA TRBV4-1 TGCGCCAGCAGCCAAGATCGGGCAGGGCATGGCTACACCTTC CASSQDRAGHGYTF
TRBJ1-1 NA NA TRBV7-9 TGTTCCAGCAGCGCGTATCGCACTGAAGCTTTCTTT CSSSAYRTEAFF
TRBJ1-6 NA TRBD1 TRBV30 TGTGCCTGGAGCTGGGACAGGGGAAATTCACCCCTCCACTTT CAWSWDRGNSPLHF
TRBJ2-2 NA NA TRBV6-5 TGTGCCAGCAGTACTCCCAGGATCAACACCGGGGAGCTGTTTTTT CASSTPRINTGELFF
TRBJ1-4 NA NA TRBV5-4 TGTGCCAGCAGCTTGGAGAGTGCAACTAATGAAAAACTGTTTTTT CASSLESATNEKLFF
TRBJ1-6 once TRBD1 TRBV2 TGTGCCAGCAGTGAACGACAGGGGGTTACAAATTCACCCCTCCACTTT CASSERQGVTNSPLHF
TRBJ2-7 NA NA TRBV7-2 TGTGCCAGCAGCCAAAACGTATATCAGGGCTACGAGCAGTACTTC CASSQNVYQGYEQYF
TRBJ2-7 NA TRBD1 TRBV5-1 TGCGCCAGCAGCTGGGGGACAGACGGCTACGAGCAGTACTTC CASSWGTDGYEQYF
TRBJ1-3 NA NA TRBV2 TGTGCCAGCGGAGACCCACTCCGTCGAAACACCATATATTTT CASGDPLRRNTIYF
TRBJ1-1 NA TRBD1 TRBV6-5 TGTGCCAGCAGTTACAAGGACAGGGCGAACACTGAAGCTTTCTTT CASSYKDRANTEAFF
TRBJ2-1 NA TRBD2 TRBV30 TGTGCCTGGAGTCCTAGCGGCCGCTACAATGAGCAGTTCTTC CAWSPSGRYNEQFF
TRBJ2-3 NA TRBD2 TRBV7-9 TGTGCCAGCAGCTCTCCTAGCGGGGGGGCTGCAGATACGCAGTATTTT CASSSPSGGAADTQYF
TRBJ1-1 NA TRBD1 TRBV6-4 TGTGCCAGTCAGGCTGGGACAGGGGGGGAAGCTTTCTTT CASQAGTGGEAFF
TRBJ1-6 few TRBD1 TRBV2 TGTGCCAGCAGTTCCGGGACAGGCGCAAATAATTCACCCCTCCACTTT CASSSGTGANNSPLHF
TRBJ1-4 few NA TRBV7-3 TGTGCCAGCAGCTTATTCGAGGGTGAAAAACTGTTTTTT CASSLFEGEKLFF
TRBJ1-1 once NA TRBV9 TGTGCCAGCAGCGTAGCCGCGGGAAAAGGGACTGAAGCTTTCTTT CASSVAAGKGTEAFF
TRBJ1-1 once TRBD1 TRBV19 TGTGCCAGTAGTATCGAAGGCAGGGGGCGGGTTGAAGCTTTCTTT CASSIEGRGRVEAFF
TRBJ1-2 NA NA TRBV28 TGTGCCAGCAGACTGACAGGCTATGGCTACACCTTC CASRLTGYGYTF
TRBJ2-7 few TRBD1 TRBV18 TGTGCCAGCTCACATCCGGGACAGACCTACGAGCAGTACTTC CASSHPGQTYEQYF
TRBJ2-1 NA TRBD2 TRBV6-4 TGTGCCAGCAGTGATCAGCGGGAGGCGGTTGAGCAGTTCTTC CASSDQREAVEQFF
TRBJ1-1 NA NA TRBV2 TGTGCCAGCAGTGACGCGAAAAGTAGCATGAACACTGAAGCTTTCTTT CASSDAKSSMNTEAFF
TRBJ1-4 few TRBD1 TRBV15 TGTGCCACCAGCAGAGATGGACAGGGTGGCGAAAAACTGTTTTTT CATSRDGQGGEKLFF
TRBJ1-2 NA TRBD1 TRBV11-2 TGTGCCAGCAGCACGAGACAGGGCTGGGGCTACACCTTC CASSTRQGWGYTF
TRBJ1-1 few NA TRBV29-1 TGCAGCGTTCTTGACACCAACACTGAAGCTTTCTTT CSVLDTNTEAFF
TRBJ1-1 NA TRBD1 TRBV4-1 TGCGCCAGCAGCGTAAGGGGGATACAGGGGGCCCCTGAAGCTTTCTTT CASSVRGIQGAPEAFF
TRBJ2-2 NA NA TRBV2 TGTGCCAGCAGTGAAGAGGTCGGGGACATCACCGGGGAGCTGTTTTTT CASSEEVGDITGELFF
TRBJ2-2 NA NA TRBV5-1 TGCGCCAGCAGCCGGAACTCCGGGACACAAACCGGGGAGCTGTTTTTT CASSRNSGTQTGELFF
TRBJ2-7 NA NA TRBV28 TGTGCCAGCACCGCGGCCGGGACAACACGAAACGAGCAGTACTTC CASTAAGTTRNEQYF
TRBJ2-3 NA TRBD1 TRBV27 TGTGCCAGCAGTTGGGGACAGGGGCAAGATACGCAGTATTTT CASSWGQGQDTQYF
TRBJ1-1 NA TRBD1 TRBV30 TGTGCCTGGAGCCTGGGGACAGGGTATCCTGAAGCTTTCTTT CAWSLGTGYPEAFF
TRBJ1-1 NA NA TRBV18 TGTGCCAGCTCACCACGGACCAGGGGAGATGAAGCTTTCTTT CASSPRTRGDEAFF